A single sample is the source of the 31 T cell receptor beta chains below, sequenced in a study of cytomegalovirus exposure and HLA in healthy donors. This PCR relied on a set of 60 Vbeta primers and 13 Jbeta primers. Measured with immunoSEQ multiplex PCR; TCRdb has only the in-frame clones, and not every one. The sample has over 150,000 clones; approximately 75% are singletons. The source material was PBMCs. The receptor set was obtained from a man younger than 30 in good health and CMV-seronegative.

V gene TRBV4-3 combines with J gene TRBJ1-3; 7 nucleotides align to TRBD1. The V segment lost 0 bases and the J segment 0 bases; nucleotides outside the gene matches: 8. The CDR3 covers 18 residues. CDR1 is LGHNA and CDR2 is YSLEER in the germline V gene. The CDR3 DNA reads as TGCGCCAGCAGCCAAGAATTGGGGACAGCATACTCTGGAAACACCATATATTTT. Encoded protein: CASSQELGTAYSGNTIYF.

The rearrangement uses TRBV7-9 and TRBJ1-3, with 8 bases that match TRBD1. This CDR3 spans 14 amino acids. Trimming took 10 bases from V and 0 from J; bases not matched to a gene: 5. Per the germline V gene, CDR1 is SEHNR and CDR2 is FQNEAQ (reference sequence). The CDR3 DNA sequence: TGTGCCATTTCACAGGGGGTCTCTGGAAACACCATATATTTT. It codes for CAISQGVSGNTIYF.

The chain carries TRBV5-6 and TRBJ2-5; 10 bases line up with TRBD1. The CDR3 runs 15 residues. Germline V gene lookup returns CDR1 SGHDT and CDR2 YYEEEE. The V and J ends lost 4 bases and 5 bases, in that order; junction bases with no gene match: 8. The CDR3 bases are TGTGCCAGCAGCGACCGACAGGGGGCGTGGGAGACCCAGTACTTC. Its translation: CASSDRQGAWETQYF.

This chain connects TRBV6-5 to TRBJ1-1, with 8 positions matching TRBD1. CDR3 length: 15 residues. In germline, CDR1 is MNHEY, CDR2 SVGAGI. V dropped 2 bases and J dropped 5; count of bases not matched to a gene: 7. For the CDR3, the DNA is TGTGCCAGCAGTTACAGCAGGACAGGGAGGACTGAAGCTTTCTTT. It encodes CASSYSRTGRTEAFF.

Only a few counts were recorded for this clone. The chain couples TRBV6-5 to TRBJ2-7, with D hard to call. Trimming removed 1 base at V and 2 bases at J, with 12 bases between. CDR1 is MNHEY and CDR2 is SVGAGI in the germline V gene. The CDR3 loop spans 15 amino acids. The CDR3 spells CASSYFQYSTYEQYF. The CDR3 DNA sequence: TGTGCCAGCAGTTACTTTCAGTACAGTACCTACGAGCAGTACTTC.

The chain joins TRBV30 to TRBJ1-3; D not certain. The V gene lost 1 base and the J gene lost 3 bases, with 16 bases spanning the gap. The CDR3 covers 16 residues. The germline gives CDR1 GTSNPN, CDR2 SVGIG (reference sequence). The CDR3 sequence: CAWSGTAESGGNTIYF. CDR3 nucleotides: TGTGCCTGGAGTGGGACCGCTGAAAGCGGTGGAAACACCATATATTTT.

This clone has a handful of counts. CDR3 loop: CASSQGAGDAFF. The CDR3 DNA sequence: TGTGCCAGCAGCCAAGGGGCGGGGGATGCTTTCTTT. V is TRBV4-2 and J is TRBJ1-1, with D perhaps TRBD1 (5 bases). Germline V gives CDR1 LGHNA, CDR2 YNFKEQ. CDR3 length: 12 amino acids. The V and J ends lost 1 base and 11 bases respectively, with 11 bases between them.

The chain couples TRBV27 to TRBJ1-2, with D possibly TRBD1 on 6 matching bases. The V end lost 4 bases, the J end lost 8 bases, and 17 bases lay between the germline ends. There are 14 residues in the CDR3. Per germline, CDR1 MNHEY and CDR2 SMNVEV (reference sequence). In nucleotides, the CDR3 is TGTGCCAGCAGTTCACGGGCTCCAGGGGAGGGCTACACCTTC. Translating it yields CASSSRAPGEGYTF.

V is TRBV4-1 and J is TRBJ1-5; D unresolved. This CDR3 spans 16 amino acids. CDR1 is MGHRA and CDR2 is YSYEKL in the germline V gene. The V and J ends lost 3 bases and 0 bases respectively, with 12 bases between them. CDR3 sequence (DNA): TGCGCCAGCAGCCAGTATCAGTTATATAGCAATCAGCCCCAGCATTTT. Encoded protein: CASSQYQLYSNQPQHF.

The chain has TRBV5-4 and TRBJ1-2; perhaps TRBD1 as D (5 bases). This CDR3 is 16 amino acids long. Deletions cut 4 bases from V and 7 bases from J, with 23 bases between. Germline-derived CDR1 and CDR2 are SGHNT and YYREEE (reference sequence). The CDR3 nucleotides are TGTGCCAGCAGCCTACCAGATATGGGCGGGGGGGGTGGCTACACCTTC. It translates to CASSLPDMGGGGGYTF.

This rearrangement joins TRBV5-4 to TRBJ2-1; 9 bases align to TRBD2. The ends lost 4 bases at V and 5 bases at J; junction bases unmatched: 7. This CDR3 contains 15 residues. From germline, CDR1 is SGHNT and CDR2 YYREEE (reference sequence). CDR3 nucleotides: TGTGCCAGCAGCCTGCGGGGGGGCGGCCACAATGAGCAGTTCTTC. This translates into CASSLRGGGHNEQFF. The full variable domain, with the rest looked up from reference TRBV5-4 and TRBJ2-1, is ETGVTQSPTHLIKTRGQQVTLRCSSQSGHNTVSWYQQALGQGPQFIFQYYREEENGRGNFPPRFSGLQFPNYSSELNVNALELDDSALYLCASSLRGGGHNEQFFGPGTRLTVL.

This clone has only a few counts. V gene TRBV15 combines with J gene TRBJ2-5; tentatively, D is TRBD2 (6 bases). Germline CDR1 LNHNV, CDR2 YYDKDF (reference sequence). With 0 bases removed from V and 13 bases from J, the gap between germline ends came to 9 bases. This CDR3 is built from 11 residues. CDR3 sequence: CATSRDGRRYF. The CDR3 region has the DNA TGTGCCACCAGCAGAGATGGGAGGCGGTACTTC.

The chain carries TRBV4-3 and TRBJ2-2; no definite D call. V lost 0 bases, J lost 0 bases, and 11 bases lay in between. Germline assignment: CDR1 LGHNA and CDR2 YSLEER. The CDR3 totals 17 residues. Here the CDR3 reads CASSQELAETNTGELFF. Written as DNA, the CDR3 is TGCGCCAGCAGCCAAGAATTGGCAGAAACGAACACCGGGGAGCTGTTTTTT.

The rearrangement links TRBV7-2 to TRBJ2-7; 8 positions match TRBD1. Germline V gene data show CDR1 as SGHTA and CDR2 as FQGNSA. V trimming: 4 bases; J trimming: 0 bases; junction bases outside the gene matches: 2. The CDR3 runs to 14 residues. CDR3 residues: CASSWTGSSYEQYF. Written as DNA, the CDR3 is TGTGCCAGCAGCTGGACAGGGAGCTCCTACGAGCAGTACTTC.

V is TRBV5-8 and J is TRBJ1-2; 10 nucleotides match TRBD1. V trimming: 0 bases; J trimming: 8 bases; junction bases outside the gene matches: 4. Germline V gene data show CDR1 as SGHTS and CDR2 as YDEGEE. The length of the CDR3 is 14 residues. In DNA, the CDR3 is TGTGCCAGCAGCTTGGGACAGGGGGCGGTCGGCTACACCTTC. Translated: CASSLGQGAVGYTF. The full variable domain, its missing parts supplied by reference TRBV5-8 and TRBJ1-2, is EAGVTQSPTHLIKTRGQQATLRCSPISGHTSVYWYQQALGLGLQFLLWYDEGEERNRGNFPPRFSGRQFPNYSSELNVNALELEDSALYLCASSLGQGAVGYTFGSGTRLTVV.

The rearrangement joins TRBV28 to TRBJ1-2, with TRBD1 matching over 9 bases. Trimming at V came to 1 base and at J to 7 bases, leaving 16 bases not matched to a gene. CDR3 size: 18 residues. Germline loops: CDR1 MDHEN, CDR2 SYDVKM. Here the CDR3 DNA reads TGTGCCAGCAGTTTATCTGAGTCCTTCACAGGGGGCGCAGGTGGCTACACCTTC. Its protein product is CASSLSESFTGGAGGYTF.

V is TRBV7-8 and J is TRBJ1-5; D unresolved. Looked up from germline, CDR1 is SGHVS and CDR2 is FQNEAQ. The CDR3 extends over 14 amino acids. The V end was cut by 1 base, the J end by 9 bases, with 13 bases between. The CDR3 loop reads CASSLEITVRPQHF. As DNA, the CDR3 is TGTGCCAGCAGCTTAGAGATTACAGTTCGGCCCCAGCATTTT.

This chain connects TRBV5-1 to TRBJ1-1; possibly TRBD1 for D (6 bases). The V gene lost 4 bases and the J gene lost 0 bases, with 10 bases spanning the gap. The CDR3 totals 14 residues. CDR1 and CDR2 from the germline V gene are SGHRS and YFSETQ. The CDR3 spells CASSPDSLNTEAFF. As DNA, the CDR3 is TGCGCCAGCAGCCCGGACAGCTTGAACACTGAAGCTTTCTTT.

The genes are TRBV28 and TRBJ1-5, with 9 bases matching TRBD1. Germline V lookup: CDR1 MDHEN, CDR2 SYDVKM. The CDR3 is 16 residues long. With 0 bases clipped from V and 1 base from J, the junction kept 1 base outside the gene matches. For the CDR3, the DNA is TGTGCCAGCAGTTTATGGGGACAGGGAAGCAATCAGCCCCAGCATTTT. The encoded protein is CASSLWGQGSNQPQHF.

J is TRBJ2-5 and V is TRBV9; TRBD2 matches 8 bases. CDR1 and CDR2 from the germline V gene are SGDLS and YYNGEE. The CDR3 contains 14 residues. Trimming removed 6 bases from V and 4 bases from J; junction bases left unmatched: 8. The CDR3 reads CASTSGGGLETQYF. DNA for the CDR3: TGTGCCAGCACCTCCGGGGGGGGGCTAGAGACCCAGTACTTC.

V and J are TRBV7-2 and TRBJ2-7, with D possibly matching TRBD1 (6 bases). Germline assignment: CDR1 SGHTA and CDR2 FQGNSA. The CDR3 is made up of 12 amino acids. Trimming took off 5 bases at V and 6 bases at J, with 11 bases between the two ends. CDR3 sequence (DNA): TGTGCCAGCAGCCGAACAGGGTCCGAGCAGTACTTC. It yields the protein CASSRTGSEQYF.

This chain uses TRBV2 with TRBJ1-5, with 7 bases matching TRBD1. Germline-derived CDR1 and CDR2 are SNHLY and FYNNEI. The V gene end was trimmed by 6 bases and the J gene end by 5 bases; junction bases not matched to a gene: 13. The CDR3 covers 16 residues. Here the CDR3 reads CASSLGQEMAYQPQHF. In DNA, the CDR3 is TGTGCCAGCAGCCTCGGACAGGAAATGGCCTATCAGCCCCAGCATTTT.

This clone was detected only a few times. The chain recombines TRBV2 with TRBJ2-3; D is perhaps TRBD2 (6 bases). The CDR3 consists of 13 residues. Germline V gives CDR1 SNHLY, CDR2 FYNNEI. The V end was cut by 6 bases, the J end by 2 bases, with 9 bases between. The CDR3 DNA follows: TGTGCCAGCAGCCGGGACTCCACAGATACGCAGTATTTT. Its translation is CASSRDSTDTQYF.

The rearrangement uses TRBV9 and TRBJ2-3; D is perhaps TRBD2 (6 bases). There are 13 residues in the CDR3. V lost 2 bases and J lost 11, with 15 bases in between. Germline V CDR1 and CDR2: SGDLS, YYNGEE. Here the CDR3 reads CASSVGSSGQQYF. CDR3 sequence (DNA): TGTGCCAGCAGCGTGGGGTCAAGCGGGCAGCAGTATTTT.

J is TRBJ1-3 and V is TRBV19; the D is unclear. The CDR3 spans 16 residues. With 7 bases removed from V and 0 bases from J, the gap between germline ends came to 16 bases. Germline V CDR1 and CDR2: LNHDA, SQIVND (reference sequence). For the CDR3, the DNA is TGTGCCAGTACTGATTCCCTACCTATCTCTGGAAACACCATATATTTT. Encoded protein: CASTDSLPISGNTIYF.

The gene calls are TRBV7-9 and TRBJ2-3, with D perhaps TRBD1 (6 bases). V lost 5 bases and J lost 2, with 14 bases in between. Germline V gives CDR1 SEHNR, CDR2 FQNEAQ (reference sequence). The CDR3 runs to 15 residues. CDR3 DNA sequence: TGTGCCAGCAGCCTGACAGGAGTAAACACAGATACGCAGTATTTT. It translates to CASSLTGVNTDTQYF.

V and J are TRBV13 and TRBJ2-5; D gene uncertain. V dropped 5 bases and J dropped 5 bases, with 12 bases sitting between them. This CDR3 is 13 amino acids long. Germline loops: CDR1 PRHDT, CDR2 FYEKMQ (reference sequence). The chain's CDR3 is CASSPSGFETQYF. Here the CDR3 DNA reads TGTGCCAGCAGCCCCTCAGGTTTCGAGACCCAGTACTTC.

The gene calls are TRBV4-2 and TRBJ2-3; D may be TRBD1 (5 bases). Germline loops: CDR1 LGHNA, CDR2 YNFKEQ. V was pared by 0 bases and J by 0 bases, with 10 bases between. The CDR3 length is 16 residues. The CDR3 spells CASSQEGPPSTDTQYF. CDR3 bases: TGTGCCAGCAGCCAAGAGGGGCCTCCTAGCACAGATACGCAGTATTTT.

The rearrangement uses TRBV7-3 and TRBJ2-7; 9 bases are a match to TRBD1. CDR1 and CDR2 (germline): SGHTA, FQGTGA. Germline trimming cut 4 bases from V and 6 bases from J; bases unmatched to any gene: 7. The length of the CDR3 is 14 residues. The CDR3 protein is CASSYDRGAPEQYF. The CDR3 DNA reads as TGTGCCAGCAGCTACGACAGGGGGGCGCCCGAGCAGTACTTC.

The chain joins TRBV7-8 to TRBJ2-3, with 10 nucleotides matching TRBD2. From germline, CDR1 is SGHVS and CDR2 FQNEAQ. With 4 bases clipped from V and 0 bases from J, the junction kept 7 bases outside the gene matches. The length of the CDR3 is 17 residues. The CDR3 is CASSSAGGQVSTDTQYF. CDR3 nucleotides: TGTGCCAGCAGCTCAGCGGGGGGGCAGGTGAGCACAGATACGCAGTATTTT. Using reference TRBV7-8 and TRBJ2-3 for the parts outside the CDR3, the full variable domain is GAGVSQSPRYKVAKRGQDVALRCDPISGHVSLFWYQQALGQGPEFLTYFQNEAQLDKSGLPSDRFFAERPEGSVSTLKIQRTQQEDSAVYLCASSSAGGQVSTDTQYFGPGTRLTVL.

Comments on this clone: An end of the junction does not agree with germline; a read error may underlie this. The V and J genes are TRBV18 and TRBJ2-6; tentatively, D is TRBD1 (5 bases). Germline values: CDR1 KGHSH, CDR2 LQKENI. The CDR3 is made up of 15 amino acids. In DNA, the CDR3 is TGTGCCAGCTCACCACAAGACTCTGGGGCCAACGGCCTGACTTTC. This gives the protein CASSPQDSGANGLTF.